The text below deals with one TCR beta chain. This entry comes from a study of blood T cell repertoires in COVID-19. Study information: The study drew acute and convalescent COVID-19 samples from the United States, Italy and Spain. PBMCs, B-cell-depleted T cells, or T cells provided the cDNA or gDNA that made up the material.

Seattle cases were enrolled at active infection and followed longitudinally. As processed by the authors: Estimation of nucleated cell counts relied on the amplification of reference gene primers. The assay was immunoSEQ multiplex PCR, and TCRdb's table has in-frame clones only and misses some. The V and J calls and clone size come from that table; D and trimming were worked out from the DNA. The table includes about half a million clones, roughly nine tenths detected once. Germline V gives CDR1 SGHDT, CDR2 YYEEEE. V lost 4 bases, J lost 5 bases, and 6 bases stayed unmatched. The CDR3 covers 14 residues.

The V gene is TRBV5-6, the J gene TRBJ2-7, with 10 bases lining up with TRBD2. The TCR originated in a man younger than 30 with COVID-19, enrolled during active disease. The sample taken for sequencing was peripheral blood. The CDR3 spells CASSPPSGSHEQYF. The CDR3 region has the DNA TGTGCCAGCAGCCCTCCTAGCGGGAGCCACGAGCAGTACTTC.